The sequence of this TCR beta chain was determined in a study of cytomegalovirus exposure and HLA in healthy donors (dated by TCRdb to about 2017). About the study as a whole: An earlier analysis of some 600 of the donors reported 276 Gb of sequence data and 90 million to 120 million unique TCR beta sequences obtained from about 180 million T cells. The study was designed to test whether signatures of past pathogen exposure could be identified by cataloging public T cell receptors. To predict cytomegalovirus infection status, the study combined high-throughput TCR immunosequencing, statistical association of individual TCRs with disease status, and machine learning. A separate validation cohort of roughly 120 different subjects was used in addition to the roughly 620-subject first cohort. Roughly 300 gigabases of sequencing data and 70 million to 100 million unique TCR sequences were included in an early release covering under 650 HLA-typed donors. The genetic ancestry cluster associated with self-reported Caucasian donors included approximately 85% of the roughly 400 genotyped donors. Genome-wide SNP genotypes for about 55% of the roughly 670 donors were used in a later genetic analysis, which treated that subset as a discovery cohort. To decide whether each TCR beta V gene segment behaved as functional or pseudogenic, an earlier analysis of fewer than 750 of the donors relied on high-throughput TCR beta sequencing. HLA typing included class I and class II loci at four-digit resolution. Among a few hundred genotyped donors of the cohort, an average of 235,054 unique TCR beta nucleotide sequences were sequenced per donor, approximately 20% of them non-productive. The study profiled the T cell repertoires of 666 subjects by immunosequencing and related them to cytomegalovirus serostatus. In a later analysis, previously published TCR beta repertoires from 550 to 750 donors were re-analyzed and high-resolution HLA genotyping was added so that TCR occurrence patterns could be studied. All discovery cohort repertoires had been generated on a single sequencing platform. Donor age, sex, ethnicity and CMV serostatus were collected together with the repertoire data. Typing coverage differed by locus: A, B, C, DRB1 and DQB1 were typed in roughly 620-630 donors, DQA1 in 500 to 550, DPA1 in 606, and DPB1 in about 450. Four or five DR-DQ haplotypes were handled as single units for association and clustering, since linkage in the cohort was strong. In the later analysis, no new phenotypic data were used to find candidate immune exposures; instead, reliance was placed on TCR beta sequences and their occurrence across donors.

General conclusions and limits of the study: According to the authors, the approach could potentially be generalized to other disease states and immunological phenotypes. In a later analysis, several top co-occurrence clusters were reported to appear linked to parvovirus B19, influenza, CMV and Epstein-Barr virus. Strong co-occurrence of HLA alleles, especially DR and DQ, made assigning TCR associations to individual alleles difficult. An association between a missense DCLRE1C variant and V-gene and J-gene trimming of TCR beta chains was found in a later genetic analysis and replicated in an independent cohort. According to a later genetic analysis, donors in an Asian-associated ancestry cluster had fewer N-insertions in productive TCRs than the approximately 710-donor mean. The only immune exposure information available for the cohort was CMV serostatus. Some IMGT-functional V segments, including TRBV6-2 and TRBV6-3, could not be told apart with the 87-base-pair reads, so those segments were excluded. A few of the identified cytomegalovirus-associated TCR beta chains were confirmed in vitro to be specific for cytomegalovirus antigens. In a later analysis, about 16,000 TCR beta sequences were associated with specific HLA alleles at a false discovery rate of 0.05. Correlated functional status among segregating V segments might reflect linkage disequilibrium, but an unknown experimental factor could not be ruled out. In an earlier analysis of about 600 of the donors, most TCR beta V segments appeared in productive rearrangements about 87% or about 30% of the time, broadly matching IMGT annotations. The presence/absence analyses assumed that sequencing depth was roughly uniform across donors, and that assumption may not be true. In a later analysis, HLA-associated TCR beta chains were found to be more clonally expanded and to have lower generation probabilities than equally common non-associated chains. Because HLA typing was unavailable for some donors at each locus, only the typed subset was used in association tests. In a later analysis, TCR association rates were found to vary across HLA loci, with the most associated TCRs seen for DRB1 alleles and the fewest for HLA-C alleles. Because counts were too low, 15 to 20 rarely observed V segments, including chromosome 9 orphons, were excluded from the earlier analysis of several hundred of the donors. In this cohort, only TCR beta chains were sequenced, and detectable features were limited by the absence of alpha or paired-chain data. The classifier was reported to diagnose cytomegalovirus status with high specificity and sensitivity in both the original cohort and the validation cohort. A total of 150 or so TCR beta chains were listed by the study as associated with cytomegalovirus. A cluster of highly shared sequence variants was judged likely to represent a technical artifact of the sequencing pipeline. Most CMV-associated TCR beta chains appeared to be HLA-restricted in a later analysis, and the HLA associations seemed to be driven largely by CMV exposure. A further reported finding was that TCR beta sequences accurately predicted the HLA-A and HLA-B alleles for most subjects in the first cohort. While some public TCRs were present in many individuals, most TCR sequences turned up only very rarely across donors.

Library method: the immunoSEQ multiplex PCR assay. A mixture of 60 forward primers for TCR Vbeta segments and 13 reverse primers for TCR Jbeta segments was used in the multiplex PCR. A multiplex PCR assay on genomic DNA amplified the CDR3 region of rearranged TCR beta genes. The amplified TCR beta libraries were sequenced on the Illumina HiSeq System as 87-base-pair reads. On the study's bioinformatics: In a later analysis, tens of millions of unique TCR beta chains were counted across the roughly 670 repertoires, and roughly 10 million of these chains were shared by at least two donors. To remove PCR and sequencing errors, raw reads were error-corrected and collapsed into unique sequences using a nearest-neighbor algorithm that merged closely related sequences. To assign V, D and J gene segments, CDR3 sequences were aligned to IMGT reference sequences. For a sequence to be retained, a match of at least six nucleotides was required to both a V gene segment and a J gene segment. Rearrangements were called productive when the CDR3 lacked stop codons and stayed in frame with V and J; all others were non-productive. CDR3 was defined according to IMGT convention as the region running from the second conserved V-encoded cysteine to the conserved J-encoded phenylalanine. The earlier analysis of about 570 of the donors excluded any sequence lacking an unambiguous match to a single V gene segment. In an earlier analysis of roughly 500 of the donors, V segments were called functional above 56.7% productive rearrangements and were called segregating when the between-donor standard deviation exceeded 5%. A statistical classification framework was developed to diagnose cytomegalovirus status using the catalog of TCR beta chain sequences. In a later analysis, TCR nucleotide sequences were compared against IMGT/GENE-DB human TR gene sequences so that V and J genes could be assigned. Using the TCRdist pipeline, a later analysis assigned CDR3 sequences along with most-parsimonious VDJ recombination scenarios. In a later analysis, every TCR beta chain was defined by the combination of its CDR3 amino acid sequence and its V-gene family, and reads without a unique V-gene family were dropped. A later analysis removed 550 to 700 highly shared, low-generation-probability nucleotide sequences to deal with suspected cross-contamination and a sequencing artifact. In a later analysis, a clonal expansion index for each public chain was calculated from normalized within-repertoire ranks of inferred template counts. A later analysis computed generation probabilities with a VDJ recombination model fitted to out-of-frame rearrangements, and checked the results against IGoR. In a later analysis, TCR-TCR, TCR-HLA and TCR-CMV co-occurrence was scored with hypergeometric tests, and a repertoire-size bias correction was applied to TCR pairs. A later analysis estimated false discovery rates by permuting HLA or CMV assignments 20 times. In a later analysis, co-occurring TCRs were grouped using DBSCAN, and TCRdist sequence similarity was added for clustering within HLA-allele-positive subsets. Repertoires with fewer than 30,000 or more than 120,000 public chains, plus five repertoires with anomalous nucleotide sharing, were excluded from co-occurrence clustering. TCRdb's version of the immuneACCESS table is confined to in-frame rearrangements and falls short of the full clone set. An unresolved V gene accounts for under half of the shortfall where checked; the remainder is of unknown origin. The V and J calls and clone size are taken from that table; D and trimming were inferred from the DNA. Present in this sample are some 130,000 clones, roughly 80% of which were seen just once. Jointly, the top ten make up 2.5% to 3.5% of the sample.

The CDR3 runs 16 amino acids, cysteine and phenylalanine included. Of all the DNA, just the CDR3 is kept, 48 bases in frame from base 1. Reading the germline V gene gives CDR1 SGHVS and CDR2 FQNEAQ. V is cut by 1 base and J by 0 bases, and the space between the germline ends is 12 bases. The cohort was made up of approximately 670 healthy bone marrow donors. At the time of sampling, every cohort member was nominally healthy, though immune exposures that went unrecorded were likely present. The donor tested CMV seronegative, placing the donor among the 352 seronegative members of the cohort. Each donor provided a peripheral blood sample, and peripheral blood mononuclear cells were used for TCR beta sequencing. The Qiagen DNeasy Blood Extraction Kit was used to extract genomic DNA from the blood cell samples. As concerns this clone: It lacks a known antigen. No base quality information exists; no much larger clone differs at one position.

This TCR derives from a man aged 35 to 55 in good health and CMV-seronegative. Recombination joined TRBV7-8 with TRBJ1-1, with the D gene not confidently named. The specimen was PBMCs. The CDR3 corresponds to CASSLGGGTMNTEAFF. The DNA reads TGTGCCAGCAGCTTAGGCGGCGGAACAATGAACACTGAAGCTTTCTTT.